This TCR beta chain was retrieved from a study of cytomegalovirus exposure and HLA in healthy donors. Germline loops: CDR1 SGHRS, CDR2 YFSETQ. The CDR3 runs to 16 residues. The germline V and J ends were trimmed by 0 bases and 7 bases, with 16 bases remaining between them. Every donor was a healthy person donating bone marrow. Turning to this clone: Its antigen is unknown.

This PCR relied on a set of 60 Vbeta primers and 13 Jbeta primers. Using immunoSEQ multiplex PCR, the repertoire was profiled, and TCRdb retains in-frame clones only, with some absent. The sample carries 70,000 or so clones, 85% to 90% recorded once. Study-wide points: Later analysis identified a missense DCLRE1C variant that was linked to TCR beta V- and J-gene trimming.

Sequenced: PBMCs. The receptor was isolated from a young woman in good health and CMV-seropositive. This chain connects TRBV5-1 to TRBJ2-2; D gene ambiguous. CDR3 residues: CASSLARESLIGELFF. The CDR3 nucleotides are TGCGCCAGCAGCTTGGCCCGAGAGAGTCTGATCGGGGAGCTGTTTTTT.